The subject of this entry is one T cell receptor beta chain. Its matching antigen is unknown. These data belong to a study of T cell responses to AZD1222 COVID-19 vaccine. Regarding the study as a whole: Donors in the cohort were predominantly white British and more often female, and clonal diversity was possibly underestimated.

CDR1 and CDR2 (germline): SGHDN, FVKESK. The J segment lost 3 bases and the V segment lost 5 bases, leaving 7 bases of the junction unmatched. The CDR3 loop spans 15 amino acids. Only in-frame clones appear in the TCRdb table, and some are missing; sequencing was by immunoSEQ multiplex PCR. The table has nearly 35,000 clones, approximately 84% seen once; the top ten hold more than 9.5%. Material: peripheral blood, obtained 28 days after the second AZD1222 dose. The chain joins TRBV14 to TRBJ2-1; 7 nucleotides align to TRBD2. The clonotype originates from an adult who received the AZD1222 COVID-19 vaccine. The CDR3 loop is CASSDLLAFYNEQFF. The CDR3 region has the DNA TGTGCCAGCAGCGACTTACTAGCGTTCTACAATGAGCAGTTCTTC.